This TCR beta chain came from a study of blood T cell repertoires in COVID-19. Study overall: From T cells, B-cell-depleted T cells, or PBMCs came the material, which was cDNA or gDNA.

Source study methods: Amplification with reference gene primers provided the estimates of nucleated cell counts. Assay used: immunoSEQ multiplex PCR; TCRdb lists only in-frame clones, some missing. That table is the source of V, J and clone size, and D and trimming were worked out from the DNA. Of around 67,000 clones in the sample, about 90% were seen once. Germline V CDR1 and CDR2: MNHEY, SMNVEV (reference sequence). The CDR3 extends over 12 amino acids. V lost 8 bases and J lost 4, with 9 bases in between. The chain combines TRBV27 with TRBJ1-5; possible D gene TRBD1, 5 bases. This TCR came from a human donor in a cohort sampled during active COVID-19. The source material was peripheral blood. The CDR3 is CASSGYNQPQHF. The DNA for the CDR3 is TGTGCCAGCTCAGGGTATAATCAGCCCCAGCATTTT.